Listed below are T cell receptor beta chains from one sample, sequenced in a study of blood T cell repertoires in COVID-19. The data were produced by immunoSEQ multiplex PCR, yet TCRdb's version contains in-frame clones alone and is incomplete. Of 150,000 to 200,000 clones in the sample, 79% are singletons; the top ten hold around 20%. What was sequenced was PBMCs or T cells enriched from blood (not recorded which). Receptors originate from a woman in her seventies in a cohort exposed to, infected with or recovered from COVID-19 (not recorded which). CDR3s include the opening cysteine and the closing phenylalanine or tryptophan. A D gene is named only where the DNA matches it firmly. For some rows the clone size is stated as once, few or many, or as a class when expanded; others skip it.

D gene	clone size	V gene	J gene	CDR3 protein	CDR3 DNA
TRBD2	-	TRBV27	TRBJ2-1	CASSRTSGGGLYNEQFF	TGTGCCAGCAGTAGGACTAGCGGGGGTGGCCTATACAATGAGCAGTTCTTC
-	-	TRBV18	TRBJ1-2	CASSPEAQIYGYTF	TGTGCCAGCTCACCAGAAGCACAGATCTATGGCTACACCTTC
-	-	TRBV7-9	TRBJ2-1	CASSLGGGAEEQFF	TGTGCCAGCAGCTTAGGTGGAGGGGCTGAAGAGCAGTTCTTC
-	-	TRBV20-1	TRBJ2-3	CSASDPYTDTQYF	TGCAGTGCTAGTGACCCCTACACAGATACGCAGTATTTT
-	few	TRBV2	TRBJ1-2	CASTRLGGERPTF	TGTGCCAGCACTAGATTGGGGGGGGAGCGTCCCACCTTC
TRBD1	-	TRBV7-9	TRBJ2-2	CASRDRGTGELFF	TGTGCCAGCAGAGACAGGGGTACCGGGGAGCTGTTTTTT
TRBD1	-	TRBV7-3	TRBJ2-3	CASSLTGEVDTQYF	TGTGCCAGCAGCTTGACAGGGGAGGTTGATACGCAGTATTTT
-	few	TRBV3-1/TRBV3-2	TRBJ1-5	CASSQAGNSNQPQHF	TGTGCCAGCAGCCAAGCAGGGAATAGCAATCAGCCCCAGCATTTT
-	-	TRBV14	TRBJ2-3	CASSLRQVLDTQYF	TGTGCCAGCAGCCTAAGACAGGTTTTAGATACGCAGTATTTT
TRBD1	-	TRBV4-1	TRBJ1-2	CASSQVLGQGNNYGYTF	TGCGCCAGCAGCCAAGTGCTGGGACAGGGGAATAACTATGGCTACACCTTC
-	few	TRBV7-7	TRBJ1-3	CASSIDRSSGNTIYF	TGTGCTAGCAGCATAGACAGGAGCTCTGGAAACACCATATATTTT
-	-	TRBV28	TRBJ1-1	CASNPPSGTTEAFF	TGTGCCAGCAACCCACCCTCAGGAACGACTGAAGCTTTCTTT
-	-	TRBV5-1	TRBJ1-1	CASSIWWATEAFF	TGCGCCAGCAGTATTTGGTGGGCCACTGAAGCTTTCTTT
-	-	TRBV7-2	TRBJ1-2	CASRATGNYGYTF	TGTGCCAGCAGGGCCACAGGGAACTATGGCTACACCTTC
TRBD1	-	TRBV5-1	TRBJ2-7	CASSLEPGGEQYF	TGCGCCAGCAGCTTGGAACCAGGGGGCGAGCAGTACTTC
TRBD1	-	TRBV10-3	TRBJ2-7	CAIRQGGNEQYF	TGTGCCATCAGACAGGGGGGTAACGAGCAGTACTTC
-	-	TRBV5-5	TRBJ1-1	CASSLVGRKDTEAFF	TGTGCCAGCAGCTTGGTTGGCAGGAAGGACACTGAAGCTTTCTTT
TRBD1	-	TRBV27	TRBJ1-6	CASSSQGQGDWNSPLHF	TGTGCCAGCAGTTCCCAGGGACAGGGGGATTGGAATTCACCCCTCCACTTT
TRBD1	-	TRBV6-1	TRBJ1-5	CASSETGAASNQPQHF	TGTGCCAGCAGTGAGACAGGGGCCGCTAGCAATCAGCCCCAGCATTTT
TRBD1	once	TRBV28	TRBJ1-2	CASRALGAGGEDGYTF	TGTGCCAGCAGAGCCTTGGGGGCAGGGGGCGAGGATGGCTACACCTTC
-	-	TRBV19	TRBJ2-7	CASSLVGGSYEQYF	TGTGCCAGTAGCCTTGTGGGGGGCTCCTACGAGCAGTACTTC
-	-	TRBV5-8	TRBJ1-2	CASSLSRYGYTF	TGTGCCAGCAGCTTGTCCCGCTATGGCTACACCTTC
-	-	TRBV6-5	TRBJ1-6	CASSYQGFSPLHF	TGTGCCAGCAGTTATCAGGGTTTTTCACCCCTCCACTTT
TRBD1	once	TRBV7-9	TRBJ2-1	CASSLQGPVFNEQFF	TGTGCCAGCAGTCTACAGGGGCCCGTATTCAATGAGCAGTTCTTC
-	once	TRBV6-1	TRBJ2-7	CASSDNYEQYF	TGTGCCAGCAGTGATAATTACGAGCAGTACTTC
-	-	TRBV4-2	TRBJ2-3	CASSRGLFTDTQYF	TGTGCCAGCAGCCGGGGACTGTTCACAGATACGCAGTATTTT
-	-	TRBV10-3	TRBJ2-1	CAISGSADEQFF	TGTGCCATCAGTGGGTCGGCCGATGAGCAGTTCTTC
TRBD2	-	TRBV7-9	TRBJ2-3	CASGRGVRYRDTQYF	TGTGCCAGCGGCCGGGGGGTACGATATAGAGATACGCAGTATTTT
-	-	TRBV29-1	TRBJ2-7	CSVAVQAYEQYF	TGCAGCGTTGCAGTTCAGGCCTACGAGCAGTACTTC
TRBD2	few	TRBV15	TRBJ2-2	CATSGSSGRVRNTGELFF	TGTGCCACCAGCGGTTCTAGCGGGAGGGTCAGAAACACCGGGGAGCTGTTTTTT
TRBD2	-	TRBV7-8	TRBJ2-5	CASSDWTSVQETQYF	TGTGCCAGCAGCGATTGGACTAGCGTACAAGAGACCCAGTACTTC